This T cell receptor (beta chain) was captured by sequencing in a study of blood T cell repertoires in COVID-19. Study details: The United States, Italy and Spain supplied acute and convalescent COVID-19 samples. Sample material is recorded as cDNA or gDNA derived from T cells, B-cell-depleted T cells, or PBMCs.

Authors' methods: Reference gene primer amplification gave estimated nucleated cell counts. Clones were sequenced by immunoSEQ multiplex PCR, and TCRdb holds only the in-frame ones, with some missing. The DNA gave D and trimming, while V, J and clone size come from that table. The sample holds approximately 330,000 clones, around 90% seen once. CDR1 and CDR2 (germline): MNHNS, SASEGT. CDR3 length: 15 residues. V lost 1 base to trimming and J lost 5 bases, with 12 bases between them. This receptor was taken from a man aged 25 to 40 with COVID-19, enrolled during active disease. This rearrangement joins TRBV6-1 to TRBJ1-3; D uncertain. Sequenced material: peripheral blood. For the CDR3, the DNA is TGTGCCAGCAGTGAAGTAAAGGAGTTGAGAAACACCATATATTTT. Amino acid sequence: CASSEVKELRNTIYF.